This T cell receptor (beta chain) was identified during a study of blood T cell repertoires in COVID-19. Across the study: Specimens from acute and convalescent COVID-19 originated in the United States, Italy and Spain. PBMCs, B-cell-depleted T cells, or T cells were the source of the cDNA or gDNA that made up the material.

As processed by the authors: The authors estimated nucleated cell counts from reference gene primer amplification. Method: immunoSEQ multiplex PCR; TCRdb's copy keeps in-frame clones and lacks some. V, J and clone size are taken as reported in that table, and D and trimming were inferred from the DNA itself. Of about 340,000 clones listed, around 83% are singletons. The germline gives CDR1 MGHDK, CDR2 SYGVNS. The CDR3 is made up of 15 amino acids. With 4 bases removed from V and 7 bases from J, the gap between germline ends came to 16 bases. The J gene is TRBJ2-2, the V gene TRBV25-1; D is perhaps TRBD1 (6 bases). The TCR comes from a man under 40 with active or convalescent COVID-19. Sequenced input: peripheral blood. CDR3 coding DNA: TGTGCCAGCAGTGTTATCCAGGGGTGGGGCGGGGAGCTGTTTTTT. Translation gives CASSVIQGWGGELFF.